These 8 T cell receptor beta chains were sequenced from one sample in a study of molecular identifiers for immune sequencing clone quantification. TCRdb processed the PCR reads anew with MiXCR; each CDR3 protein has one entry. Among roughly 100,000 distinct CDR3 sequences listed, under 40% were seen once. Sequenced material: naive CD8+ T cells from blood, with Jurkat cell RNA spiked in. The subset: FACS-sorted CD8+CD4-CCR7+CD45RA+ naive T cells. The receptors come from a human donor in good health. Some libraries in this study had Jurkat cell RNA spiked in.

Comments on this clonotype: This sequence may be a read error, since a much larger clone differs from it by one base. The chain employs TRBV15 and TRBJ2-7, with D unresolved. The CDR3 has 14 amino acids. Between the trimmed V and J ends, which lost 4 bases and 9 bases, there was a span of 19 bases. The germline V gene encodes CDR1 LNHNV and CDR2 YYDKDF (reference sequence). CDR3 loop: CATSTEDLPRVQYF. The CDR3 nucleotides are TGTGCCACCAGCACAGAGGACCTTCCGCGCGTGCAGTACTTC.

Notes on this clonotype: At one end, the junction sequence differs from germline, possibly due to a read error. The V gene is TRBV7-9, the J gene TRBJ1-1; a possible D gene is TRBD1 (6 bases). There are 13 residues in the CDR3. Germline V CDR1 and CDR2: SEHNR, FQNEAQ (reference sequence). The CDR3 nucleotides are TGTGCCAGCGTCGGACAGCTCCTTACTGCAGCTTTCTTT. Its protein is CASVGQLLTAAFF.

This clonotype was observed a few times. The V gene is TRBV4-3, the J gene TRBJ2-7; D is tentatively TRBD1 or TRBD2 (5 bases each). This CDR3 has 16 amino acids. The germline V gene encodes CDR1 LGHNA and CDR2 YSLEER. Between the trimmed V and J ends, which lost 1 base and 3 bases, there was a span of 16 bases. The CDR3 region has the DNA TGCGCCAGCAGCCAAGGAAATATCGGGGCCGGCTACGAGCAGTACTTC. It translates to CASSQGNIGAGYEQYF.

The chain recombines TRBV3-1 with TRBJ2-7; possibly TRBD2 for D (6 bases). Trimming stripped 4 bases from V and 3 bases from J, with 13 bases between. The length of the CDR3 is 14 residues. The V gene's germline CDR1 is LGHDT and CDR2 YNNKEL (reference sequence). CDR3 amino acids: CASSPGPAGYEQYF. CDR3 DNA: TGTGCCAGCAGCCCGGGACCAGCGGGCTACGAGCAGTACTTC.

The table lists this clonotype with many counts. The rearrangement links TRBV21-1 to TRBJ2-6; the table's D call TRBD2 went unverified against the DNA. TRBV21-1 is labeled a pseudogene. The CDR3 sequence is 19 residues long. The CDR3 loop reads CASSKVAGCGANGANVLTF. The CDR3 bases are TGTGCCAGCAGCAAAGTAGCAGGATGCGGCGCGAATGGGGCCAACGTCCTGACTTTC.

The rearrangement uses TRBV20-1 and TRBJ2-3, with 7 bases fitting TRBD1. Losses at the gene ends were 4 bases for V and 3 bases for J; bases not matched to a gene: 1. Germline V CDR1 and CDR2: DFQATT, SNEGSKA (reference sequence). The CDR3 consists of 12 residues. The CDR3 sequence is CSAIQGTDTQYF. The CDR3 bases are TGCAGTGCTATACAGGGGACAGATACGCAGTATTTT.

This clonotype was counted between two and nine times. The V gene is TRBV28, the J gene TRBJ2-7; 7 bases align to TRBD1. The CDR3 runs 15 residues. CDR1 is MDHEN, CDR2 SYDVKM, per germline. Trimming took 1 base from V and 4 from J; bases not matched to a gene: 7. As DNA, the CDR3 is TGTGCCAGCAGTTTATTTGGGACAGCCGATTACGAGCAGTACTTC. Its translation: CASSLFGTADYEQYF.

This clonotype was seen many times. The chain employs TRBV6-5 and TRBJ2-7; TRBD2 might be the D (6 bases). The CDR3 has 16 amino acids. Trimming cost V 2 bases and J 3 bases, with 17 bases left between them. Germline CDR1 and CDR2: MNHEY and SVGAGI. This chain's CDR3 is CASSYAAIHGGYEQYF. The CDR3 bases are TGTGCCAGCAGTTACGCGGCAATCCACGGGGGCTACGAGCAGTACTTC.